This record covers a single TCR beta chain. Its antigen is as yet unknown. The data stem from a study of cytomegalovirus exposure and HLA in healthy donors. Study-wide background: The 95 to 150 validation repertoires, a later analysis reported, used the same platform as the approximately 700 first-cohort repertoires.

The CDR3 is 15 amino acids. Germline CDR1 is LNHDA and CDR2 is SQIVND (reference sequence). V dropped 5 bases and J dropped 3; count of bases not matched to a gene: 10. Clones were read by immunoSEQ multiplex PCR, and TCRdb kept only the in-frame ones, dropping some. This sample carries about 130,000 clones, about nine tenths of them seen once, and the ten largest clones take approximately 2%. Findings and caveats of the study: Reported performance of the classifier showed diagnosis of cytomegalovirus status with high specificity and sensitivity. According to a later analysis, TCR clusters from the first cohort tended to co-occur in the 100 to 150 validation repertoires.

This receptor was identified in a young woman in good health and CMV-seronegative. The sample consisted of PBMCs. The chain carries TRBV19 and TRBJ2-7; 7 bases agree with TRBD1. CDR3 sequence (DNA): TGTGCCAGTAGTTTAACAGGGGAGACTATCTACGAGCAGTACTTC. Its translation is CASSLTGETIYEQYF.